These 8 T cell receptor beta chains were all obtained from the same sample, sequenced in a study of regulatory T cells in long-lasting Graves disease. The sample's time point: newly diagnosed GD, antithyroid drugs for less than 3 months. The TCR library was made from RNA extracted from PBMCs. iRepertoire HTBI primers and Arm-PCR of CDR3 regions built TCR beta libraries. TCRdb re-derived calls from the multiplex PCR reads in MiXCR, one entry per CDR3 protein. The sample contains around 450,000 distinct CDR3 sequences, 15% of which appear only once. This sample was shared with a second study, whose subject was T cells in Graves' hyperthyroidism and ophthalmopathy.

This specimen was peripheral blood mononuclear cells (PBMCs), taken at new diagnosis, from a patient treated with antithyroid drugs. Receptor source: a woman in her thirties or forties with Graves disease.

This clonotype was detected only a few times. The rearrangement joins TRBV6-1 to TRBJ1-5; D is uncertain. The germline CDR1 and CDR2 sequences are MNHNS and SASEGT. Trimming shortened V by 10 bases and J by 2 bases, and 12 bases separated the two germline ends. This CDR3 comprises 13 residues. CDR3 in amino acids: CATNWQGNQPQHF. CDR3 DNA sequence: TGTGCCACAAATTGGCAGGGCAATCAGCCCCAGCATTTT.

This clonotype was counted between two and nine times. CDR3 coding DNA: TGTGCCACCAGTGATCGCGGACTAGCGGGCATCACAGATACGCAGTATTTT. It translates to CATSDRGLAGITDTQYF. The chain joins TRBV24-1 to TRBJ2-3; 11 bases line up with TRBD2. Germline V gene data show CDR1 as KGHDR and CDR2 as SFDVKD. J was trimmed by 2 bases and V by 3 bases; bases with no gene match: 6. This CDR3 spans 17 amino acids.

In this sample, this clonotype turned up once. A clone one base away is much larger, so this may be a read error. V and J are TRBV20-1 and TRBJ2-7, with 10 bases identical to TRBD2. Trimming took 1 base from V and 5 from J; bases not matched to a gene: 8. This CDR3 contains 15 residues. Germline V gene data show CDR1 as DFQATT and CDR2 as SNEGSKA (reference sequence). The CDR3 DNA sequence: TGCAGTGCTAGAGGTCCCCTAGCGGGAGATAACGAGCAGTACTTC. Translation gives CSARGPLAGDNEQYF.

The table lists this clonotype with many counts. V gene TRBV27 combines with J gene TRBJ1-5; maybe TRBD1 (5 bases). The CDR3 sequence is 14 residues long. Germline CDR1 reads MNHEY; CDR2 reads SMNVEV (reference sequence). The V end was cut by 3 bases, the J end by 3 bases, with 9 bases between. DNA of the CDR3: TGTGCCAGCAGTTTTGGGGGGGACAATCAGCCCCAGCATTTT. Translated: CASSFGGDNQPQHF.

The chain is built from TRBV18 and TRBJ1-1, with TRBD1 identical over 7 bases. The CDR3 length is 16 residues. V was pared by 5 bases and J by 0 bases, with 9 bases of the junction left unmatched. The germline gives CDR1 KGHSH, CDR2 LQKENI. The CDR3 sequence is CASSDRDFTMNTEAFF. The CDR3 DNA reads TGTGCCAGCTCAGACAGGGATTTTACCATGAACACTGAAGCTTTCTTT. Together with reference TRBV18 and TRBJ1-1, the CDR3 gives the full variable domain: NAGVMQNPRHLVRRRGQEARLRCSPMKGHSHVYWYRQLPEEGLKFMVYLQKENIIDESGMPKERFSAEFPKEGPSILRIQQVVRGDSAAYFCASSDRDFTMNTEAFFGQGTRLTVV.

This clonotype was recorded many times. The chain employs TRBV19 and TRBJ1-4, with 9 positions matching TRBD1. In germline, CDR1 is LNHDA, CDR2 SQIVND (reference sequence). The CDR3 is made up of 14 amino acids. V trimming: 4 bases; J trimming: 8 bases; junction bases outside the gene matches: 5. In DNA, the CDR3 is TGTGCCAGTAGTACGCGGACAGGGGTCGAAAAACTGTTTTTT. It specifies CASSTRTGVEKLFF.

The sample holds one count of this clonotype. A much larger clone lies a single base off, so this may be a read error. The V call is TRBV29-1, the J call TRBJ2-2, with D perhaps given as TRBD1 or TRBD2 (5 bases each). Trimming cost V 7 bases and J 4 bases, with 7 bases left between them. The CDR3 is 11 amino acids. From germline, CDR1 is SQVTM and CDR2 ANQGSEA. The DNA for the CDR3 is TGCAGCGCAGGGAGCACCGGGGAGCTGTTTTTT. Its translation is CSAGSTGELFF.

The chain employs TRBV7-9 and TRBJ1-1; D remains unclear. CDR3 length equals 15 residues. V was clipped by 5 bases and J by 1 base, with 14 bases between them. CDR1 is SEHNR and CDR2 is FQNEAQ in the germline V gene (reference sequence). CDR3 in amino acids: CASSLSSGKNTEAFF. CDR3 sequence (DNA): TGTGCCAGCAGCCTATCTTCAGGCAAGAACACTGAAGCTTTCTTT. Full variable domain (rest looked up from reference TRBV7-9 and TRBJ1-1): DTGVSQNPRHKITKRGQNVTFRCDPISEHNRLYWYRQTLGQGPEFLTYFQNEAQLEKSRLLSDRFSAERPKGSFSTLEIQRTEQGDSAMYLCASSLSSGKNTEAFFGQGTRLTVV.